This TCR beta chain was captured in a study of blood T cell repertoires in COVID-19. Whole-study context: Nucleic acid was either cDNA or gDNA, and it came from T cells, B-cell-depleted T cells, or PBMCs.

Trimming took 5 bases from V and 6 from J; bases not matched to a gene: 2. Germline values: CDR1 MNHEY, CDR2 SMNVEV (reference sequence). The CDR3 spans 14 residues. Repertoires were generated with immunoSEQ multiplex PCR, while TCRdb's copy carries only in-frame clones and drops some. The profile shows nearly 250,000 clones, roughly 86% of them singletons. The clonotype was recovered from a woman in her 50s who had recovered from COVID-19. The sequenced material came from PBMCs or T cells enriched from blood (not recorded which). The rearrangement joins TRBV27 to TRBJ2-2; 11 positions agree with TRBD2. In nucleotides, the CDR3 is TGTGCCAGCAGTGCACTAGCGGGAGCCGGGGAGCTGTTTTTT. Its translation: CASSALAGAGELFF.